This entry features one T cell receptor (beta chain) sequence. Antigen specificity is unknown. The sample belongs to a study of cytomegalovirus exposure and HLA in healthy donors. PCR involved 60 Vbeta and 13 Jbeta primers. The repertoire was sequenced with immunoSEQ multiplex PCR; TCRdb's copy has only in-frame clones and lacks some. The data show roughly 120,000 clones, roughly 70% seen once. Germline V gene sequence: CDR1 SNHLY, CDR2 FYNNEI. The ends lost 5 bases at V and 4 bases at J; junction bases unmatched: 5. This CDR3 has 14 residues. Study-wide points: TCR sequences were mostly rare, though some public TCRs occurred in many donors. One later analysis reportedly identified an Asian-associated ancestry cluster that showed fewer N-insertions than the approximately 700-donor mean. Most CMV-associated TCR beta chains were later found to appear HLA-restricted.

This TCR was sampled from a woman in her 40s in good health and CMV-seropositive. This chain links TRBV2 with TRBJ1-3; 7 positions match TRBD1. Sequenced sample: PBMCs. In DNA form, the CDR3 reads TGTGCCAGCAGTCGGACAGGTGAAGGAAACACCATATATTTT. This translates into CASSRTGEGNTIYF.